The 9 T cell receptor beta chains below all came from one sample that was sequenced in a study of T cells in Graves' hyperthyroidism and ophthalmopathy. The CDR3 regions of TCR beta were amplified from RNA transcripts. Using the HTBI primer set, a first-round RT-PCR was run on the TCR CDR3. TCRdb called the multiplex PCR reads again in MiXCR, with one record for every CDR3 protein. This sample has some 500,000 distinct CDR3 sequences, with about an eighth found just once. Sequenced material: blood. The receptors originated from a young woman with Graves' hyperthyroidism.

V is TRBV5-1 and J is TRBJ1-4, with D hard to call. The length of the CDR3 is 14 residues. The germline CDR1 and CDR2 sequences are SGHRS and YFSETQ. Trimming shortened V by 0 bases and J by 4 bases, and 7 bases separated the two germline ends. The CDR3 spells CASSLEALNEKLFF. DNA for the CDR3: TGCGCCAGCAGCTTGGAAGCCCTTAATGAAAAACTGTTTTTT.

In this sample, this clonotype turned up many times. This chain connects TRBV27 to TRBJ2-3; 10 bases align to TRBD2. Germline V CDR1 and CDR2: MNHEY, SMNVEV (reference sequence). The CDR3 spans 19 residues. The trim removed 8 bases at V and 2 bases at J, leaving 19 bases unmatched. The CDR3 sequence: CASRRVGTSASRYTDTQYF. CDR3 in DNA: TGTGCCAGCCGAAGAGTGGGGACTAGCGCAAGCCGATACACAGATACGCAGTATTTT.

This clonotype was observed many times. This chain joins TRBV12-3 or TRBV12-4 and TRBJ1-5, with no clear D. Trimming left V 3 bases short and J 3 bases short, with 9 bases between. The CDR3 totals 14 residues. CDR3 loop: CASSFGTLNQPQHF. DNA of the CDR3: TGTGCCAGCAGTTTTGGAACGCTCAATCAGCCCCAGCATTTT.

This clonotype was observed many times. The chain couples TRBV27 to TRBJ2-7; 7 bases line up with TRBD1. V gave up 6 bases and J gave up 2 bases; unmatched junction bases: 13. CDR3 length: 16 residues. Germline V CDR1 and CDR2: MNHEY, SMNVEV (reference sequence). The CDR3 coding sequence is TGTGCCAGCAGCCCAATGGAGACAGGGTTTACCTACGAGCAGTACTTC. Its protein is CASSPMETGFTYEQYF.

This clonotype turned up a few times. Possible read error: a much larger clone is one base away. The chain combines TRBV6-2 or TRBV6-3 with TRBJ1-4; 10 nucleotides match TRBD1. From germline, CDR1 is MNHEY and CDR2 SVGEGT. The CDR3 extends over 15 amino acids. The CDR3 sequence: CASRPAGTGVEELFF. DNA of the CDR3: TGTGCCAGCAGGCCCGCCGGGACAGGGGTTGAAGAACTGTTTTTT.

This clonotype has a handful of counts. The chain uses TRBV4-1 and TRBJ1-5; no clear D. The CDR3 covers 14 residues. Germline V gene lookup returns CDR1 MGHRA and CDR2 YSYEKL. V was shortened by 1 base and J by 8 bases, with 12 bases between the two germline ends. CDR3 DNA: TGCGCCAGCAGCCAAGGAGGGCTCGGGAAGCCCCAGCATTTT. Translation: CASSQGGLGKPQHF.

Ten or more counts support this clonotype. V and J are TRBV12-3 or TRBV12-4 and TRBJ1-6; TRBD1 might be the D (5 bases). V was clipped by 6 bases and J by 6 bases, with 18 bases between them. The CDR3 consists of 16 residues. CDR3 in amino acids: CASSWDVGDLNSPLHF. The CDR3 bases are TGTGCCAGCAGCTGGGACGTCGGAGACCTTAATTCACCCCTCCACTTT.

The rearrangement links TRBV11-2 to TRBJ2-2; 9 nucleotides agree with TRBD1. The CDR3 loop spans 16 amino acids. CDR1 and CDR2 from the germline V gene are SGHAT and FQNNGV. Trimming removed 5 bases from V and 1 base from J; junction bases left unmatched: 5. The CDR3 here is CASSPWDRENTGELFF. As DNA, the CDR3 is TGTGCCAGCAGCCCCTGGGACAGGGAGAACACCGGGGAGCTGTTTTTT.

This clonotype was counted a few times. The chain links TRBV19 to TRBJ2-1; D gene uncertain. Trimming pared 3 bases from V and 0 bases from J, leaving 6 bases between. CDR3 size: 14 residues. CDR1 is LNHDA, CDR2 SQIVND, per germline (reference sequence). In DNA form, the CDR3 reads TGTGCCAGTAGTATGTCTAGCTCCTACAATGAGCAGTTCTTC. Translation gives CASSMSSSYNEQFF.